The present T cell receptor beta chain was sequenced within a study of blood T cell repertoires in COVID-19. Participant age was roughly 18 to 95 years, and participants resided in about two dozen US areas. V lost 1 base, J lost 7 bases, and 7 bases stayed unmatched. Germline-derived CDR1 and CDR2 are SGHTA and FQGNSA. This CDR3 is built from 15 residues. Some clones are missing from TCRdb's copy, which holds only in-frame ones; the method was immunoSEQ multiplex PCR. This table holds under 300,000 clones, about 86% found once. Sequenced input: PBMCs or T cells enriched from blood (not recorded which). This chain joins TRBV7-2 and TRBJ1-1, with 9 bases that match TRBD1. The receptor was derived from a man aged 50-59 years who had recovered from COVID-19. The CDR3 sequence: CASSLVGTGRFEAFF. The CDR3 coding sequence is TGTGCCAGCAGCTTAGTAGGGACAGGGAGGTTTGAAGCTTTCTTT.